One sample yielded the 24 T cell receptor beta chains listed below, sequenced in a study of blood T cell repertoires in COVID-19 (dated by TCRdb to the early 2020s). To prepare the library, the immunoSEQ multiplex PCR assay was applied. TCRdb retrieved this table from immuneACCESS and kept in-frame rearrangements only. Not all clones are present; in checked studies, unresolved V genes account for under half, and no reason is known for the remainder. The sample table lists over 200,000 clones, around 90% of them with a count of one. Around 15% of the sample rests with the top ten. Sequenced: PBMCs or T cells enriched from blood (not recorded which). All receptors derive from a man between 25 and 39 years old who had been exposed to COVID-19.

V usage is TRBV18 and J usage is TRBJ1-2; 8 positions agree with TRBD1. The CDR3 covers 15 residues. Germline V lookup: CDR1 KGHSH, CDR2 LQKENI. The junction had 7 bases not matched to a gene; V was cut back by 2 bases and J by 5 bases. CDR3 sequence reads: CASSPGGQGTYGYTF. CDR3 DNA sequence: TGTGCCAGCTCACCAGGCGGACAGGGAACGTATGGCTACACCTTC.

This clone has more than one count but fewer than ten. J is TRBJ1-1 and V is TRBV9; TRBD1 might be the D (5 bases). Per germline, CDR1 SGDLS and CDR2 YYNGEE. V shed 0 bases and J shed 0 bases, with 12 bases lying between them. The CDR3 spans 16 residues. CDR3 DNA: TGTGCCAGCAGCGTAGCTGGGGGGGGGATGAACACTGAAGCTTTCTTT. Translation gives CASSVAGGGMNTEAFF.

The chain links TRBV11-3 to TRBJ2-1, with a possible D match to TRBD2 (5 bases). The CDR3 sequence is 13 residues long. CDR1 is SGHNT and CDR2 is YENEEA in the germline V gene. V lost 2 bases and J 13 bases, leaving 15 bases between the germline ends. The CDR3 sequence: CASSLFSDESQFF. In DNA, the CDR3 is TGTGCCAGCAGCTTATTTAGCGACGAGTCTCAGTTCTTC.

The chain combines TRBV10-3 with TRBJ1-1; 7 bases map to TRBD1. Trimming cost V 3 bases and J 1 base; bases outside gene matches: 5. Looked up from germline, CDR1 is ENHRY and CDR2 is SYGVKD. The CDR3 spans 15 residues. The CDR3 nucleotides are TGTGCCATCAGTGAAAGTCGGACAGGGAACACTGAAGCTTTCTTT. It specifies CAISESRTGNTEAFF.

This rearrangement joins TRBV12-5 to TRBJ1-2; 8 bases line up with TRBD1. Germline V gene data show CDR1 as LGHNT and CDR2 as FRNRAP. V lost 1 base and J lost 7; bases outside the gene matches: 8. The CDR3 contains 15 residues. CDR3: CASGLGDRLLPGYTF. CDR3 nucleotide sequence: TGTGCTAGTGGTTTGGGGGACAGGTTGTTGCCTGGCTACACCTTC.

The CDR3 DNA sequence: TGTGCCAGCAGCCAAGAGGTTTCCCGGGACATCAATCAGTATTTT. This encodes CASSQEVSRDINQYF. The J gene is TRBJ2-3, the V gene TRBV4-2, with D maybe TRBD1 (6 bases). CDR3 length: 15 residues. V dropped 0 bases and J dropped 12 bases, with 19 bases sitting between them. CDR1 and CDR2 from the germline V gene are LGHNA and YNFKEQ.

The rearrangement uses TRBV19 and TRBJ2-5; no clear D. V shed 5 bases and J shed 5 bases, with 12 bases lying between them. The germline CDR1 and CDR2 sequences are LNHDA and SQIVND (reference sequence). This CDR3 comprises 13 residues. CDR3 in amino acids: CASSPSGGETQYF. CDR3 sequence (DNA): TGTGCCAGTAGTCCCTCAGGTGGGGAGACCCAGTACTTC.

The chain employs TRBV18 and TRBJ2-7, with a possible D match to TRBD2 (6 bases). Deletions cut 2 bases from V and 11 bases from J, with 28 bases between. The CDR3 sequence is 17 residues long. Per the germline V gene, CDR1 is KGHSH and CDR2 is LQKENI. The CDR3 is CASSPTGPTGDEKGKYF. CDR3 sequence (DNA): TGTGCCAGCTCACCAACGGGACCCACGGGGGACGAAAAAGGAAAGTACTTC.

V and J are TRBV9 and TRBJ2-7, with a weak D call TRBD1 (5 bases). CDR1 is SGDLS and CDR2 is YYNGEE in the germline V gene. V lost 2 bases and J lost 5, with 11 bases in between. The CDR3 extends over 13 amino acids. DNA of the CDR3: TGTGCCAGCAGCGTTGGGGCCTGGAACGAGCAGTACTTC. Translating gives CASSVGAWNEQYF.

This chain joins TRBV5-1 and TRBJ2-5; possibly TRBD2 for D (6 bases). Between the trimmed V and J ends, which lost 4 bases and 5 bases, there was a span of 15 bases. Germline CDR1 and CDR2: SGHRS and YFSETQ. This CDR3 has 14 amino acids. The CDR3 region is CASSIVSGRETQYF. The CDR3 region has the DNA TGCGCCAGCAGCATTGTTAGCGGTCGGGAGACCCAGTACTTC.

This chain connects TRBV10-1 to TRBJ1-2; D unresolved. This CDR3 is 15 amino acids long. CDR1 is WNHNN and CDR2 is SYGVQD in the germline V gene (reference sequence). The germline V and J ends were trimmed by 2 bases and 4 bases, with 14 bases remaining between them. The CDR3, as DNA: TGCGCCAGCAGTGAGAGTCGGGGTTCAGGCTATGGCTACACCTTC. Translation: CASSESRGSGYGYTF.

V is TRBV29-1 and J is TRBJ2-5, with 7 bases identical to TRBD1. Germline V gene lookup returns CDR1 SQVTM and CDR2 ANQGSEA. J lost 4 bases, V lost 7 bases, and 15 bases had no gene match. The CDR3 loop spans 15 amino acids. The CDR3 here is CSAAEGGAKGETQYF. The CDR3 coding sequence is TGCAGCGCTGCCGAAGGGGGCGCGAAGGGAGAGACCCAGTACTTC. The variable domain in full, with the rest retrieved from reference TRBV29-1 and TRBJ2-5, is SAVISQKPSRDICQRGTSLTIQCQVDSQVTMMFWYRQQPGQSLTLIATANQGSEATYESGFVIDKFPISRPNLTFSTLTVSNMSPEDSSIYLCSAAEGGAKGETQYFGPGTRLLVL.

The chain is built from TRBV18 and TRBJ2-1; TRBD1 aligns across 8 bases. The CDR3 contains 15 residues. J was trimmed by 3 bases and V by 1 base; bases with no gene match: 2. CDR1 and CDR2 (germline): KGHSH, LQKENI. CDR3 DNA sequence: TGTGCCAGCTCACCACGACAGGGGCTCTACAATGAGCAGTTCTTC. Residues: CASSPRQGLYNEQFF.

The J gene is TRBJ2-6, the V gene TRBV3-1 (or the pseudogene TRBV3-2); D is possibly TRBD2 (5 bases). Germline V gives CDR1 LGHDT, CDR2 YNNKEL (reference sequence). CDR3 size: 16 residues. V lost 3 bases to trimming and J lost 4 bases, with 13 bases between them. The CDR3 region has the DNA TGTGCCAGCAGCCAGAGTGGGAGATCCGGGGCCAACGTCCTGACTTTC. It yields the protein CASSQSGRSGANVLTF.

This clone came up a few times. The rearrangement joins TRBV11-3 to TRBJ2-2; 7 bases are shared with TRBD2. Germline V gives CDR1 SGHNT, CDR2 YENEEA. Trimming at V came to 5 bases and at J to 4 bases, leaving 4 bases not matched to a gene. The CDR3 loop spans 14 amino acids. CDR3 in DNA: TGTGCCAGCAGCCCAGGCGGGAGCACCGGGGAGCTGTTTTTT. Translation: CASSPGGSTGELFF. Full variable domain (missing parts from reference TRBV11-3 and TRBJ2-2): EAGVVQSPRYKIIEKKQPVAFWCNPISGHNTLYWYLQNLGQGPELLIRYENEEAVDDSQLPKDRFSAERLKGVDSTLKIQPAELGDSAVYLCASSPGGSTGELFFGEGSRLTVL.

This sequence joins TRBV19 and TRBJ2-2; D is undetermined. The germline V and J ends were trimmed by 3 bases and 0 bases, with 8 bases remaining between them. The germline CDR1 and CDR2 sequences are LNHDA and SQIVND (reference sequence). The CDR3 length is 15 residues. The CDR3 DNA reads TGTGCCAGTAGTATTCAGATCGCGAACACCGGGGAGCTGTTTTTT. Its translation: CASSIQIANTGELFF.

The chain links TRBV18 to TRBJ1-1; 7 nucleotides match TRBD1. V shed 6 bases, J shed 5 bases, and the junction held 6 bases outside the gene matches. Germline V gene lookup returns CDR1 KGHSH and CDR2 LQKENI. This CDR3 has 13 amino acids. In DNA form, the CDR3 reads TGTGCCAGCTCCCAAAGGGGGCCTACTGAAGCTTTCTTT. It yields the protein CASSQRGPTEAFF.

This chain connects TRBV19 to TRBJ1-1; possible D gene TRBD1, 5 bases. V was clipped by 3 bases and J by 11 bases, with 19 bases between them. This CDR3 region has 14 residues. Germline CDR1 LNHDA, CDR2 SQIVND (reference sequence). In DNA form, the CDR3 reads TGTGCCAGTAGTATCCTCGGGGGGAGGCACGGGGCTTTCTTT. As protein: CASSILGGRHGAFF.

J is TRBJ1-2 and V is TRBV11-2, with 8 bases identical to TRBD1. V was clipped by 5 bases and J by 8 bases; unmatched bases: 10. The V gene's germline CDR1 is SGHAT and CDR2 FQNNGV. The CDR3 has 14 residues. Here the CDR3 DNA reads TGTGCCAGCAGCCCGGGGGCACAGGGGGGAGGCTACACCTTC. It yields the protein CASSPGAQGGGYTF.

The chain combines TRBV19 with TRBJ2-7, with 9 bases fitting TRBD1. Germline lookup yields CDR1 LNHDA and CDR2 SQIVND (reference sequence). Trimming removed 10 bases from V and 5 bases from J; junction bases left unmatched: 6. The CDR3 has 12 amino acids. CDR3 region: CATWDRVHEQYF. The CDR3 DNA reads as TGTGCCACCTGGGACAGGGTCCACGAGCAGTACTTC.

V is TRBV6-2 or TRBV6-3 and J is TRBJ2-4; D is ambiguous. This CDR3 has 16 residues. Germline CDR1 reads MNHEY; CDR2 reads SVGEGT. Trimming left V 2 bases short and J 0 bases short, with 11 bases between. The CDR3 here is CASSYPILIAKNIQYF. For the CDR3, the DNA is TGTGCCAGCAGTTACCCCATCCTAATAGCCAAAAACATTCAGTACTTC.

CDR3 nucleotide sequence: TGTGCCAGCAGTGATAGGGGGGGAAACTATGGCTACACCTTC. Its protein product is CASSDRGGNYGYTF. This rearrangement joins TRBV6-1 to TRBJ1-2, with D perhaps matching TRBD1 (6 bases). Germline assignment: CDR1 MNHNS and CDR2 SASEGT. The V end was cut by 3 bases, the J end by 2 bases, with 10 bases between. The CDR3 length is 14 residues.

V gene TRBV7-8 combines with J gene TRBJ1-2; maybe TRBD1 (5 bases). Germline-derived CDR1 and CDR2 are SGHVS and FQNEAQ. This CDR3 region has 16 residues. Trimming pared 5 bases from V and 4 bases from J, leaving 20 bases between. The CDR3 sequence: CASSAGPARTSYGYTF. The CDR3 nucleotides are TGTGCCAGCAGCGCGGGACCCGCCCGTACCTCCTATGGCTACACCTTC.

The V call is TRBV5-1, the J call TRBJ2-7; D is possibly TRBD1 (5 bases). Germline assignment: CDR1 SGHRS and CDR2 YFSETQ. The V gene lost 4 bases and the J gene lost 6 bases, with 17 bases spanning the gap. This CDR3 is built from 14 residues. The CDR3 is CASSAQGTRGEQYF. The CDR3 DNA sequence: TGCGCCAGCAGCGCGCAGGGAACCCGCGGCGAGCAGTACTTC.